The rows below give T cell receptor beta chains drawn from one sample of a study of CXCR3-negative and CXCR3-positive naive CD8 T cells. TCRdb re-called the 5' RACE reads; one entry per CDR3 protein, DNA not given. The sample's table shows around 140,000 distinct CDR3 sequences. Sample: naive CXCR3+ CD8+ T cells from blood. The receptor source for this set is a human donor in good health. Some clones in this sample may be carry-over from other donors' samples. Both conserved end residues are part of each CDR3. The order of the fields is V gene, J gene, CDR3 protein.

>TRBV7-6|TRBJ2-1
CASSLDYRGYNEQFF
>TRBV4-1|TRBJ2-5
CASSQEVAGQETQYF
>TRBV18|TRBJ2-1
CASSPVDWTYSYNEQFF
>TRBV29-1|TRBJ2-1
CSVEGVASGSDEQFF
>TRBV27|TRBJ2-5
CASSQLGLAGVGETQYF
>TRBV7-9|TRBJ2-7
CASSGGVTYEQYF
>TRBV29-1|TRBJ2-2
CSVQGARNTGELFF
>TRBV7-9|TRBJ1-1
CASSLDIGMNTEAFF
>TRBV20-1|TRBJ2-7
CSARDGVGISAYEQYF
>TRBV15|TRBJ2-2
CATSRETGEGAGELFF
>TRBV15|TRBJ2-7
CATSSYRGGYEQYF
>TRBV7-9|TRBJ2-2
CASSAPGELFF
>TRBV6-6|TRBJ2-3
CASSRGFTDTQYF
>TRBV28|TRBJ2-1
CASSFSTYENEQFF
>TRBV5-4|TRBJ2-1
CASNDLGGNNEQFF
>TRBV20-1|TRBJ2-7
CSASPTGEIYEQYF
>TRBV4-1|TRBJ2-2
CASSQGHRDGELFF
>TRBV7-9|TRBJ2-1
CASSSTIAGEDNEQFF
>TRBV7-2|TRBJ1-1
CASSLRTGGAGDTEAFF
>TRBV7-9|TRBJ1-2
CASSPWVTGAEGYGYTF
>TRBV12-3/TRBV12-4|TRBJ2-3
CASSLRKNSYFQRLAGTADTQYF
>TRBV20-1|TRBJ2-7
CSAPGPFSSYEQYF
>TRBV7-8|TRBJ2-5
CASSLGLAGGPYETQYF
>TRBV5-1|TRBJ2-7
CASSLTSGEYYEQYF
>TRBV14|TRBJ2-2
CASSPGAFYTGELFF
>TRBV29-1|TRBJ1-1
CSVEGFQGWNTEAFF
>TRBV6-5|TRBJ2-1
CASSYGAPASGLTYNEQFF
>TRBV5-5|TRBJ2-3
CASSLAWAGKADAQYF
>TRBV6-5|TRBJ2-3
CASSYSGNTDTQYF
>TRBV28|TRBJ2-1
CASSFHNEQFF
>TRBV20-1|TRBJ2-7
CSASGDPDYEQYF
>TRBV3-1|TRBJ2-1
CASSQDPRMRGIYNEQFF
>TRBV15|TRBJ2-7
CATSRRLAGEDEQYF
>TRBV12-3/TRBV12-4|TRBJ1-5
CASSFSQERNQPQHF
>TRBV7-8|TRBJ2-1
CASSFRVSYNEQFF
>TRBV6-5|TRBJ2-1
CASSYEGTEYNEQFF
>TRBV9|TRBJ1-1
CASSVEDRVRTEAFF
>TRBV11-2|TRBJ2-7
CASSQSRDKGIYEQYF
>TRBV13|TRBJ1-2
CASSNRGFNYGYTF
>TRBV15|TRBJ2-7
CATSITSGESYEQYF
>TRBV6-2/TRBV6-3|TRBJ2-1
CASSWKYNEQFF
>TRBV6-1|TRBJ2-2
CASSDLVGTGELFF
>TRBV11-2|TRBJ1-2
CASSPSMGVGGYTF
>TRBV28|TRBJ2-5
CASSLFGLAGGRETQYF
>TRBV3-1|TRBJ2-1
CASSHPTGTSGFSEQFF
>TRBV9|TRBJ1-2
CASSLGGADYGYTF
>TRBV28|TRBJ2-1
CASMPHGETYNEQFF
>TRBV20-1|TRBJ2-7
CSAQGGTYEQYF
>TRBV9|TRBJ2-2
CASQEGGDNTGELFF
>TRBV11-2|TRBJ2-5
CASSPGLAEETQYF
>TRBV10-3|TRBJ2-2
CAIRARGGTNTGELFF
>TRBV2|TRBJ2-1
CASTGTSGLYNEQFF
>TRBV7-3|TRBJ2-3
CASSLLPITDTQYF
>TRBV7-8|TRBJ2-7
CASSPRDKLYEQYF
>TRBV5-5|TRBJ2-7
CASSLVGTVAYEQYF
>TRBV7-8|TRBJ2-7
CASSLSRSGLVHEQYF
>TRBV3-2|TRBJ2-7
CASSQEKGDLSYEQYF
>TRBV6-2/TRBV6-3|TRBJ2-1
CASSSADRGLNEQFF
>TRBV2|TRBJ2-1
CASRAGVSPYNEQFF
>TRBV6-2/TRBV6-3|TRBJ1-1
CASSLGALTEAFF